This TCR beta chain derives from a study of T cells in Graves' hyperthyroidism and ophthalmopathy. Whole-study context: Any treatment followed the collection of peripheral blood at initial diagnosis.

CDR3 size: 14 residues. The J segment lost 1 base and the V segment lost 3 bases, leaving 2 bases of the junction unmatched. CDR1 LGHNA and CDR2 YNFKEQ come from the germline V gene. This clonotype was counted at least ten times. Its antigen is as yet unknown. Amplification yielded TCR beta CDR3 regions, with RNA transcripts as the source. The TCR CDR3 first-round RT-PCR relied on the HTBI primer set. Using its own MiXCR run on the multiplex PCR reads, TCRdb lists one record per CDR3 protein. The repertoire holds about 640,000 distinct CDR3 sequences, with around 15% as singletons. Findings and limits, study-wide: In blood, most of the thyroid clonotypes expanded above 0.001 were also present.

This receptor was obtained from a woman aged 45 to 65 with Graves' ophthalmopathy. This chain connects TRBV4-2 to TRBJ1-1, with 7 bases that match TRBD1. Sequenced material: blood. The DNA for the CDR3 is TGTGCCAGCAGCCATCGGACAGGGAACACTGAAGCTTTCTTT. This gives the protein CASSHRTGNTEAFF.